This TCR beta chain stems from a study of cytomegalovirus exposure and HLA in healthy donors. Overall study results and limits: As was reported, the classifier diagnosed cytomegalovirus status with high specificity and sensitivity. Immune exposure data for these donors was limited to CMV serostatus. Presence/absence analyses assumed roughly uniform sequencing depth across donors. The listing of about 150 TCR beta chains classed them as cytomegalovirus-associated.

Trimming took 5 bases from V and 3 from J, leaving 13 bases between them. The CDR3 is made up of 13 amino acids. CDR1 and CDR2 (germline): GTSNPN, SVGIG (reference sequence). Worth noting for this clone: Its matching antigen is unknown. The sample contains more than one DNA sequence encoding this CDR3.

Primers for the PCR totalled 60 Vbeta and 13 Jbeta. Libraries were prepared by immunoSEQ multiplex PCR; TCRdb keeps only in-frame clonotypes and omits some of them. The table has tens of thousands of clones, around 85% seen once; the top ten hold 0.95% to 1.5%. The receptor comes from a girl under 10 years old in good health and CMV-seropositive. Sequencing was performed on PBMCs. This chain connects TRBV30 to TRBJ1-1; tentatively, D is TRBD1 (5 bases). The CDR3, as DNA: TGTGCCTGGGACAGAAAGCCTGACACTGAAGCTTTCTTT. Encoded protein: CAWDRKPDTEAFF.